Each of the 6 T cell receptor beta chains below was sequenced from the same sample in a study of T cells in Graves' hyperthyroidism and ophthalmopathy. Amplified TCR beta CDR3 regions came from RNA transcripts. A set of HTBI primers served as the primers for a first-round RT-PCR of the TCR CDR3. TCRdb passed the multiplex PCR reads through MiXCR, listing each CDR3 protein once. The sample includes some 740,000 distinct CDR3 sequences, roughly 15% of them seen just once. The sequenced sample consisted of blood. These receptors came from a young woman with Graves' hyperthyroidism.

In its sample, this clonotype was seen many times. V and J are TRBV30 and TRBJ2-1; D is uncertain. CDR1 and CDR2 from the germline V gene are GTSNPN and SVGIG (reference sequence). The CDR3 has 12 residues. Trimming left V 3 bases short and J 3 bases short, with 6 bases between. The CDR3 is CAWSLSYNEQFF. CDR3 bases: TGTGCCTGGAGCCTAAGCTACAATGAGCAGTTCTTC.

The V call is TRBV7-9, the J call TRBJ1-2; D remains ambiguous. Trimming took 1 base from V and 4 from J, leaving 10 bases between them. CDR1 is SEHNR and CDR2 is FQNEAQ in the germline V gene (reference sequence). CDR3 length: 14 residues. The CDR3 sequence: CASSLEAVAYGYTF. The CDR3 DNA is TGTGCCAGCAGCTTAGAGGCTGTCGCCTATGGCTACACCTTC.

For this clonotype: A much bigger clone sits one base away, suggesting this may be a read error. The chain joins TRBV7-8 to TRBJ2-3; a weak D match, TRBD2 (6 bases). V dropped 5 bases and J dropped 0 bases, with 12 bases sitting between them. The CDR3 sequence is 15 residues long. The germline V gene encodes CDR1 SGHVS and CDR2 FQNEAQ. The CDR3 DNA is TGTGCCAGCAGCCCCCGGGAGCTGAGCACAGATACGCAGTATTTT. Protein: CASSPRELSTDTQYF.

This chain uses TRBV20-1 with TRBJ2-1; D may be TRBD2 (6 bases). Trimming shortened V by 0 bases and J by 1 base, and 10 bases separated the two germline ends. Germline V gene data show CDR1 as DFQATT and CDR2 as SNEGSKA (reference sequence). CDR3 size: 15 residues. This CDR3 is CSARDAGTSYNEQFF. The DNA for the CDR3 is TGCAGTGCTAGAGACGCCGGGACTTCCTACAATGAGCAGTTCTTC.

This clonotype was seen only a few times. The chain recombines TRBV12-3 or TRBV12-4 with TRBJ1-1; a possible D gene is TRBD1 (6 bases). The CDR3 is 14 amino acids. Trimming shortened V by 1 base and J by 7 bases, and 13 bases separated the two germline ends. The CDR3 is CASSLGTGPSEAFF. As DNA, the CDR3 is TGTGCCAGCAGTTTAGGTACAGGGCCGAGTGAAGCTTTCTTT.

This clonotype occurred many times. V gene TRBV5-5 combines with J gene TRBJ2-7; 7 bases match TRBD2. CDR1 is SGHKS, CDR2 YYEKEE, per germline (reference sequence). The CDR3 totals 16 residues. V shed 1 base, J shed 3 bases, and the junction held 10 bases outside the gene matches. The CDR3 here is CASSLSWEGLYYEQYF. The DNA for the CDR3 is TGTGCCAGCAGCTTGAGTTGGGAGGGGTTATACTACGAGCAGTACTTC.